The 8 T cell receptor beta chains below were found in one sample sequenced in a study of shared clonotypes between healthy human individuals. Measured with immunoSEQ multiplex PCR; TCRdb has only the in-frame clones, and not every one. The table lists about 2.1 million clones, approximately 94% of them singletons, with more than 1.5% in the top ten. Terminally differentiated effector memory CD45RA+ cells were left out of the naive CD8 fraction, which was CD45RO-negative and positively selected for CCR7. The sequenced sample was naive CD8+ T cells from PBMCs. The origin of the receptors is a man aged 18 to 29 in good health. Some clones in this sample may be carry-over from other donors' samples.

This clone has only one observation. The chain uses TRBV28 and TRBJ1-2; 9 bases are shared with TRBD1. Trimming cost V 8 bases and J 1 base; bases outside gene matches: 5. Germline V gene sequence: CDR1 MDHEN, CDR2 SYDVKM. The CDR3 is 14 residues long. The CDR3, as DNA: TGTGCCAGCGTCGACAGGGGGAGTAACTATGGCTACACCTTC. Protein: CASVDRGSNYGYTF.

This sequence joins TRBV11-3 and TRBJ2-2, with D unresolved. Per germline, CDR1 SGHNT and CDR2 YENEEA. Trimming pared 5 bases from V and 10 bases from J, leaving 11 bases between. The CDR3 consists of 12 residues. Written as DNA, the CDR3 is TGTGCCAGCAGCCCCCGCTCTGAGGAGCTGTTTTTT. This sequence encodes CASSPRSEELFF.

The chain uses TRBV5-6 and TRBJ2-7; unclear D gene. V lost 4 bases and J lost 2, with 13 bases in between. Germline CDR1 and CDR2: SGHDT and YYEEEE. The CDR3 covers 14 residues. CDR3 residues: CASSGLDGTYEQYF. The CDR3 DNA follows: TGTGCCAGCAGCGGTTTGGACGGCACCTACGAGCAGTACTTC.

For this clone: In the same sample, other DNA sequences code for this CDR3. The gene calls are TRBV6-5 and TRBJ2-7; 9 positions match TRBD1. The CDR3 sequence is 14 residues long. V shed 5 bases and J 1 base; nucleotides not matched to a gene: 3. CDR1 and CDR2 from the germline V gene are MNHEY and SVGAGI. CDR3 sequence (DNA): TGTGCCAGCAGTGCCGGGACAGGGTCCTACGAGCAGTACTTC. Residues: CASSAGTGSYEQYF.

The genes are TRBV6-5 and TRBJ2-3; TRBD1 matches 7 bases. The V gene end was trimmed by 5 bases and the J gene end by 0 bases; junction bases not matched to a gene: 5. The CDR3 has 15 amino acids. The germline CDR1 and CDR2 sequences are MNHEY and SVGAGI. CDR3 amino acids: CASSTRQGSTDTQYF. For the CDR3, the DNA is TGTGCCAGCAGTACCAGACAGGGTAGCACAGATACGCAGTATTTT.

This rearrangement joins TRBV11-3 to TRBJ2-1; 11 bases are a match to TRBD2. Germline lookup yields CDR1 SGHNT and CDR2 YENEEA. The J segment lost 14 bases and the V segment lost 0 bases, leaving 3 bases of the junction unmatched. The CDR3 is made up of 13 amino acids. CDR3 amino acids: CASSLDPTSGEFF. CDR3 DNA sequence: TGTGCCAGCAGCTTAGACCCGACTAGCGGGGAGTTCTTC.

The rearrangement uses TRBV4-1 and TRBJ2-7; the D is unclear. Germline V gene data show CDR1 as MGHRA and CDR2 as YSYEKL. V shed 5 bases and J shed 3 bases, with 14 bases lying between them. This CDR3 spans 14 amino acids. The CDR3, as DNA: TGCGCCAGCAGCTCCAGACTGACTTTCTACGAGCAGTACTTC. Its protein is CASSSRLTFYEQYF.

The V gene is TRBV11-3, the J gene TRBJ2-5; D ambiguous. V gave up 5 bases and J gave up 1 base, with 8 bases separating them. The CDR3 spans 13 residues. Germline assignment: CDR1 SGHNT and CDR2 YENEEA. Written as DNA, the CDR3 is TGTGCCAGCAGCCCGGGCGCCCAAGAGACCCAGTACTTC. This sequence encodes CASSPGAQETQYF.